This T cell receptor (beta chain) was captured by sequencing in a study of identical twins (dated by TCRdb to 2015 to 2016). With regard to the full study: TCR alpha and beta repertoires from monozygotic twins, unrelated adults of various ages and cord blood were deep-sequenced to test whether fetal clonotypes persist. Replicate twin experiments were performed at different times using different library preparation protocols to rule out contamination.

Deletion took 10 bases off V and 2 bases off J, with a span of 14 bases between the germline ends. Taken from the germline V gene, the CDR1 and CDR2 loops are MGHDK and SYGVNS. The CDR3 runs 13 residues from the cysteine to the phenylalanine. Left in the record is the CDR3 DNA by itself, 39 bases read in frame from the first base. The protocol used for the library was 5' RACE. TCRdb names Illumina HiSeq 2000 as the instrument used. A universal primer binding site was added through template switching, and the final cDNA carried a unique molecular identifier so that TCR cDNA molecules could be counted accurately. Specific primers in the conserved constant-segment region were used to synthesize first-strand cDNA for TCR alpha and beta chains. To control for contamination, each cDNA library was double barcoded with a SMART-Mk sample barcode plus Illumina barcodes. TruSeq adapter sequences along with Illumina sample barcodes were introduced in two successive PCR steps. TCR alpha and beta cDNA libraries were sequenced on the Illumina HiSeq platform with custom primers. Under the source paper's analysis protocol: Raw reads were processed with MiGEC to extract unique molecular identifiers, and MiXCR was used to determine CDR3 positions. For each individual, recombination models were inferred using an EM algorithm with the repgenHMM and IGoR tools. The analysis of shared clonotypes was done with the tcR package in R, with sharing normalized by the product of cloneset sizes. To study raw recombination without the effects of thymic and clonal selection, out-of-frame nonproductive sequences were analyzed. In-frame beta chains were kept once TCRdb had trimmed the public reads at Q25 with fastp and called clones with MiXCR. Identical CDR3 proteins give one entry, which carries the most common genes and DNA. V and J calls and clone size were set by TCRdb, not the authors. The sample table contains hundreds of thousands of distinct CDR3 sequences; only one count was recorded for over 15% of them. The ten largest clonotypes hold over 10% of the sample.

On this clonotype: Its target antigen remains unknown. Qualities for individual bases were not recorded, and no much larger clone is one base off.

The paper's findings and limits, for the study overall: Because the same donors could not be followed over many years, conclusions were based on cross-sectional statistical analysis. Abundant cord blood beta clonotypes had fewer insertions, young adult naive repertoires showed a similar but weaker trend, and memory repertoires showed no such trend. Excess twin sharing in beta out-of-frame sequences was weaker because fewer shared sequences lowered the signal-to-noise ratio. Out-of-frame TCR alpha sharing in monozygotic twins was systematically underestimated by recombination models, whereas sharing between unrelated individuals was in agreement with the recombination models. Invariant T cells such as MAIT and iNKT could partly confound zero-insertion analyses, though diverse VJ usage argued against this for most clonotypes. Compared with coincidental sharing between unrelated individuals, an excess of low generation-probability sequences was observed among out-of-frame TCR alpha sequences shared between twins.

Every donor was a healthy Caucasian. Three pairs of female monozygotic twins, all aged about 18 to 29 years, were included in the twin cohort. RNA for TCR libraries was isolated from peripheral blood mononuclear cells. The sample was also linked to a second study, of T cells expressing NK-cell markers. The second investigation adds: Three sorted T-cell subsets (CD3+CD56+NKG2C+, CD3+CD56+NKG2C- and CD3+CD56-NKG2C+) from about 8 donors had their TCR beta-chain repertoires profiled. Among the eight sequenced donors, seven were HCMV-seropositive and one was HCMV-seronegative. In several experiments an anti-gammadeltaTCR antibody was added to restrict sorting to alphabetaTCR-expressing T cells. For six donors, the dominant CD3+CD56+NKG2C+ clonotypes were among the top 10 CD8+ clonotypes and accounted for roughly 1.0-8% of CD8+ T cells. Those dominant clonotypes were again the most abundant among CD3+CD56-NKG2C+ cells in a handful of donors, at roughly 25-65%. Whether the expanded NKG2C-expressing T cell clones were specific for HCMV antigens remained unclear. Randomly selected healthy volunteers, three men and five women, were used as the eight sequenced donors. To determine HCMV serostatus, a commercial ELISA kit was used to detect HCMV-specific IgG in serum. For five or six donors, unsorted PBMC were also used to sequence bulk peripheral blood T-cell repertoires. Reads were demultiplexed and grouped by UMI with MIGEC, and clonotypes were assembled and quantified with MiTCR. To exclude erroneous sequences, only TCR cDNA sequences supported by at least two reads were retained. Downstream repertoire analysis used the tcR package, and clonotypes were matched across fractions by CDR3 nucleotide sequence plus V segment. VDJmatch was used to annotate antigen specificity against VDJdb, with one amino acid substitution allowed in CDR3.

The chain is encoded by TRBV25-1 joined to TRBJ1-2; no D gene is confidently identified. The sequence derives from a woman aged 18-30 years in good health. Sequenced sample: PBMCs. The DNA sequence is as follows: TGTGCCACCAATGGAGGGTACAACTATGGCTACACCTTC. Its protein reads: CATNGGYNYGYTF.